This T cell receptor (beta chain) stems from a study of metastatic and nonmetastatic thyroid tumors. The germline V and J ends were trimmed by 6 bases and 5 bases, with 7 bases remaining between them. Per the germline V gene, CDR1 is MNHEY and CDR2 is SVGEGT. The CDR3 loop spans 11 amino acids. MiXCR re-clonotyped the PCR reads for TCRdb. The sample consists of fewer than 10,000 clones, roughly two fifths of them appearing once. No patient received treatment before thyroid surgery. The sequenced sample consisted of tumor tissue. The sequence was collected from a male donor with papillary thyroid cancer or a benign thyroid nodule (not recorded which). Some clones in this sample may be carry-over from other donors' samples. The V and J genes are TRBV6-2 or TRBV6-3 and TRBJ1-2; the D is unclear. The CDR3 region is CASSPGYGYTF. The CDR3 DNA reads as TGTGCCAGCAGCCCCGGGTATGGCTACACCTTC.